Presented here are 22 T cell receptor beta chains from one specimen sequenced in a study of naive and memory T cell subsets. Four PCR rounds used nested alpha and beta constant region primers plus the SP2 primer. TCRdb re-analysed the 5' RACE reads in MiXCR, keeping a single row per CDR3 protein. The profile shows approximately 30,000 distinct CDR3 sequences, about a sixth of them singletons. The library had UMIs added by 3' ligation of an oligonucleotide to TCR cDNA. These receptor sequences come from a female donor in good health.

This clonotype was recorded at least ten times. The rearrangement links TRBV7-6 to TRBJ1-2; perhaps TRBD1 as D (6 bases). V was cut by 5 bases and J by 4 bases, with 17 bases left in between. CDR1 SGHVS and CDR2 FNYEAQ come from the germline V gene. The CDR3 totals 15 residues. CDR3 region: CASSPVGASGYGYTF. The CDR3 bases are TGTGCCAGCAGCCCCGTGGGGGCGTCGGGCTATGGCTACACCTTC.

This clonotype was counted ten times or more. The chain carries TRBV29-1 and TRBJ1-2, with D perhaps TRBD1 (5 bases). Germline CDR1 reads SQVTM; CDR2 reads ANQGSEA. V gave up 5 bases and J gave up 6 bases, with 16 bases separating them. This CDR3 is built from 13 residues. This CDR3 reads CSVSKGGGNGYTF. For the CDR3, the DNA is TGCAGCGTTTCGAAGGGCGGGGGGAATGGCTACACCTTC.

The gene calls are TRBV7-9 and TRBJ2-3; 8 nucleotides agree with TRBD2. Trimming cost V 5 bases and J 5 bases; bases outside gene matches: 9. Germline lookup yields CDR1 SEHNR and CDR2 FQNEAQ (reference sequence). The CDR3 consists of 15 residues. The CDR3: CASSHASGQGDTQYF. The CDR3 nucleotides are TGTGCCAGCAGCCACGCTAGCGGGCAGGGAGATACGCAGTATTTT.

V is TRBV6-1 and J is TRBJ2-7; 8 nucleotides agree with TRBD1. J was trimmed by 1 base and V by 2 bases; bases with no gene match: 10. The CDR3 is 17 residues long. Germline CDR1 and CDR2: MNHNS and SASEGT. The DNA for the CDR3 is TGTGCCAGCAGTGAATTCGGGACAGGCTTAGGATCCTACGAGCAGTACTTC. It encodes CASSEFGTGLGSYEQYF.

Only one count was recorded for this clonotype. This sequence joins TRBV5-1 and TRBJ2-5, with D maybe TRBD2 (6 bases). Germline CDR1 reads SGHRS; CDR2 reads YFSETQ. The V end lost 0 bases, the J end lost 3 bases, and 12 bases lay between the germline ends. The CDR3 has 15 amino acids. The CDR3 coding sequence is TGCGCCAGCAGCTTGGATGGGAGGAAAAAAGAGACCCAGTACTTC. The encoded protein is CASSLDGRKKETQYF.

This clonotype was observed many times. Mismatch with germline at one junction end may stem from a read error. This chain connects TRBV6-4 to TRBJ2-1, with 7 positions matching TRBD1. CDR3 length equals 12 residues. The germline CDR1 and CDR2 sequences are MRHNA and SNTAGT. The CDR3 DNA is TGTGCCAGCAGTGACTCCTTGGGACAGAGGATCTTC. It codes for CASSDSLGQRIF.

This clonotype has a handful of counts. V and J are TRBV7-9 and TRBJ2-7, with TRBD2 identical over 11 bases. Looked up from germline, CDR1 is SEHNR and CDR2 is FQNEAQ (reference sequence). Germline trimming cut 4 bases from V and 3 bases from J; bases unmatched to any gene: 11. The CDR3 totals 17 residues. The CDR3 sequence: CASSSKRSGTSGYEQYF. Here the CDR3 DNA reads TGTGCCAGCAGCTCGAAACGATCCGGGACTAGCGGCTACGAGCAGTACTTC.

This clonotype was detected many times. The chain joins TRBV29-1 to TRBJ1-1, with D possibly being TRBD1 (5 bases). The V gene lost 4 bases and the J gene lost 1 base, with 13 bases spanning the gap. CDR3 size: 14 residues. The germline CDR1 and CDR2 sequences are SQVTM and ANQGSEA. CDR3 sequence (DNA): TGCAGCGTTGCCGCGTTAACAGGGAACACTGAAGCTTTCTTT. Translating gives CSVAALTGNTEAFF.

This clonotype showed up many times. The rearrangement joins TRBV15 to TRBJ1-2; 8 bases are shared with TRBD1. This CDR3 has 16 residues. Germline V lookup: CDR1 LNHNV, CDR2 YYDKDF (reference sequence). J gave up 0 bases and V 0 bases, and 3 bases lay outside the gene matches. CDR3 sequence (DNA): TGTGCCACCAGCAGAGATGTACAGGGGGCTAACTATGGCTACACCTTC. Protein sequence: CATSRDVQGANYGYTF.

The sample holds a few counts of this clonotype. This CDR3 reads CASSQPAEVNEQFF. The DNA for the CDR3 is TGTGCCAGCAGCCAACCGGCCGAAGTGAATGAGCAGTTCTTC. This chain connects TRBV7-9 to TRBJ2-1; D is undetermined. In germline, CDR1 is SEHNR, CDR2 FQNEAQ (reference sequence). The CDR3 is 14 residues long. The V end was cut by 5 bases, the J end by 7 bases, with 15 bases between.

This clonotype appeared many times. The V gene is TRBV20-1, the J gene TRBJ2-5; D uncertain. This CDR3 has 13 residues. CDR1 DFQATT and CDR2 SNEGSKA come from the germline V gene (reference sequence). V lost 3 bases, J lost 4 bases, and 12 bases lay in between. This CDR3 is CSASLIAGETQYF. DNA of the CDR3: TGCAGTGCTAGTTTGATCGCTGGAGAGACCCAGTACTTC.

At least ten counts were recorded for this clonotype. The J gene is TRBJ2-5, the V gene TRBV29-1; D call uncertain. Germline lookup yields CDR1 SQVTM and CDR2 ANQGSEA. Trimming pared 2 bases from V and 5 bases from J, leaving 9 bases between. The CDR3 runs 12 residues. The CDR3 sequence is CSVERSEETQYF. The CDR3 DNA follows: TGCAGCGTTGAACGGTCGGAGGAGACCCAGTACTTC.

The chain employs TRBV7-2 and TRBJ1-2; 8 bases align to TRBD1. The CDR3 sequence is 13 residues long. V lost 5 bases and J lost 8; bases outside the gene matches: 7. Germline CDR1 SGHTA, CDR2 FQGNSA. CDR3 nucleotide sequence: TGTGCCAGCAGCGTAGACAGGGGCGAGGGCTACACCTTC. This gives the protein CASSVDRGEGYTF.

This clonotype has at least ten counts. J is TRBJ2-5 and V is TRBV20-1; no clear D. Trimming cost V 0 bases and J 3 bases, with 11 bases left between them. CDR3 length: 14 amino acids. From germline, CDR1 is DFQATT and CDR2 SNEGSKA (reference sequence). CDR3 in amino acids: CSARDLNEKETQYF. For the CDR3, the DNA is TGCAGTGCTAGAGATCTGAATGAAAAAGAGACCCAGTACTTC.

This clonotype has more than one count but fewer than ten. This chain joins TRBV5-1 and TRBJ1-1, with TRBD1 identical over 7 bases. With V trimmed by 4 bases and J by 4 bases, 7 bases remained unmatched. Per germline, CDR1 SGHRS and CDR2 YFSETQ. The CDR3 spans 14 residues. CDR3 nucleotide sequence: TGCGCCAGCAGCACCGACAGGGCCTTCACTGAAGCTTTCTTT. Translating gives CASSTDRAFTEAFF.

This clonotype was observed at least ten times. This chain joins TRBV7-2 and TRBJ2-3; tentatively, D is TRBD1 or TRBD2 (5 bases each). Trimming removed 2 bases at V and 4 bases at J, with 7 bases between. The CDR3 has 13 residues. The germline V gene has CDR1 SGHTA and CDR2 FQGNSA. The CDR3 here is CASSLRGPDTQYF. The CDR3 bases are TGTGCCAGCAGCTTACGGGGCCCAGATACGCAGTATTTT. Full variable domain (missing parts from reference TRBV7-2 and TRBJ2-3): GAGVSQSPSNKVTEKGKDVELRCDPISGHTALYWYRQSLGQGLEFLIYFQGNSAPDKSGLPSDRFSAERTGGSVSTLTIQRTQQEDSAVYLCASSLRGPDTQYFGPGTRLTVL.

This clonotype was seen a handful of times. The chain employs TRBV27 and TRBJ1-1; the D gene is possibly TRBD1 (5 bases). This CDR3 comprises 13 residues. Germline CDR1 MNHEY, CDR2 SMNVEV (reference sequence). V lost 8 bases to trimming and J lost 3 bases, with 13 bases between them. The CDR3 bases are TGTGCCAGCTCCAGCGGGGGGGACACTGAAGCTTTCTTT. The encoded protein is CASSSGGDTEAFF.

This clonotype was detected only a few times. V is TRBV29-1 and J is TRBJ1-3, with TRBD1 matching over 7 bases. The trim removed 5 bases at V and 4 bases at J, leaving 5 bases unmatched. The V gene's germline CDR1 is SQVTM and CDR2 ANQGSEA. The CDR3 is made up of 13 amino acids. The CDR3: CSVYRGLGNTIYF. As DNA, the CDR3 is TGCAGCGTTTACAGGGGTCTCGGAAACACCATATATTTT. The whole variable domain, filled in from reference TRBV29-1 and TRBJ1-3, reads SAVISQKPSRDICQRGTSLTIQCQVDSQVTMMFWYRQQPGQSLTLIATANQGSEATYESGFVIDKFPISRPNLTFSTLTVSNMSPEDSSIYLCSVYRGLGNTIYFGEGSWLTVV.

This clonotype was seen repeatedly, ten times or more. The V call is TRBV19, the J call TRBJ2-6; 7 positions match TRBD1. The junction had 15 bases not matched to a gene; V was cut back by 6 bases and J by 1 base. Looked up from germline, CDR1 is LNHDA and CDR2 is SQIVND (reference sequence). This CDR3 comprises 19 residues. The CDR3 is CASSQLVWDSISGANVLTF. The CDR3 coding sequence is TGTGCCAGTAGCCAATTAGTTTGGGACAGTATTTCTGGGGCCAACGTCCTGACTTTC.

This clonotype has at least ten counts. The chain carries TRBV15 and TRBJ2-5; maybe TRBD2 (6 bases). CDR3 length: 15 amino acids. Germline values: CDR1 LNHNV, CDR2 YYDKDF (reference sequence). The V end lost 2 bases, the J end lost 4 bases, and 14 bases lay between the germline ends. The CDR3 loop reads CATSRSRSGGETQYF. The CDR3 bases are TGTGCCACCAGCAGATCTAGGTCCGGGGGAGAGACCCAGTACTTC.

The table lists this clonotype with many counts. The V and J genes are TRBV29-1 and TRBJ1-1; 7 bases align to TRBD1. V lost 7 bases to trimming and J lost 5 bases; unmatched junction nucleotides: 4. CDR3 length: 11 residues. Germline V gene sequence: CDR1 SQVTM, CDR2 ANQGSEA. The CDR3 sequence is CSARGGTEAFF. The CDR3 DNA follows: TGCAGCGCCAGGGGGGGGACTGAAGCTTTCTTT.

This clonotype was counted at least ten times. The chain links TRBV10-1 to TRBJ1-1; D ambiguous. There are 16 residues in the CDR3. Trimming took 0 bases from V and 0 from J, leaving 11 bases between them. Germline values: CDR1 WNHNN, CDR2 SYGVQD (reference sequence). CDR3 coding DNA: TGCGCCAGCAGTGAGTCCCGGGGAGAGATGAACACTGAAGCTTTCTTT. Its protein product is CASSESRGEMNTEAFF.